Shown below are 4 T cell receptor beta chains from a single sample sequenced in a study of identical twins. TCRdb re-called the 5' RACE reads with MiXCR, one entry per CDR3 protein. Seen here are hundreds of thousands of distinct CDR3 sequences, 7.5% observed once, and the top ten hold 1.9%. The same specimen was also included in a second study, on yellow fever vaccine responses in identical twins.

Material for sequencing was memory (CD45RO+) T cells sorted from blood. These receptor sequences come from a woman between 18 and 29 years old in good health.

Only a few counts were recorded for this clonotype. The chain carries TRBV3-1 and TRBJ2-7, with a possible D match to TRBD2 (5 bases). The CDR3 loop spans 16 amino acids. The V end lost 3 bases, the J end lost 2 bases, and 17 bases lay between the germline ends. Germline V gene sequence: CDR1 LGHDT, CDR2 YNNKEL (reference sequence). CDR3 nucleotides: TGTGCCAGCAGCCAGATGACGGGATTCCCTACCTACGAGCAGTACTTC. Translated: CASSQMTGFPTYEQYF.

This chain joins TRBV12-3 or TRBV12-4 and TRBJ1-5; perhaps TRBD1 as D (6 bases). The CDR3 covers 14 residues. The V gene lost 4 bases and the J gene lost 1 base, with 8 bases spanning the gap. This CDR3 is CASSWGRSNQPQHF. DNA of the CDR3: TGTGCCAGCAGTTGGGGGCGAAGCAATCAGCCCCAGCATTTT.

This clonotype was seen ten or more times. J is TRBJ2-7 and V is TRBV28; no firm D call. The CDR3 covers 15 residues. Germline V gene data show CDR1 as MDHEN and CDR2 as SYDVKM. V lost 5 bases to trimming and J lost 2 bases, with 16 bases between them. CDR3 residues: CASSTVMAGTYEQYF. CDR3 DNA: TGTGCCAGCAGTACAGTCATGGCAGGCACCTACGAGCAGTACTTC.

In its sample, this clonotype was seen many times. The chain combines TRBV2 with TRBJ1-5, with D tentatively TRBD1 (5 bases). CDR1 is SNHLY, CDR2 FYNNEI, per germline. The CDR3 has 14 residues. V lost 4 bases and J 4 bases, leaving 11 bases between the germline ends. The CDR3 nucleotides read TGTGCCAGCAGTGTAATGCCAGGGAATCAGCCCCAGCATTTT. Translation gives CASSVMPGNQPQHF.